Presented here are 9 T cell receptor beta chains from one specimen sequenced in a study of PD-L1 blockade in urothelial cancer. The data were produced by immunoSEQ multiplex PCR, yet TCRdb's version contains in-frame clones alone and is incomplete. Here the sample spans about 50,000 clones, roughly 80% being singletons. Time point reported: peripheral blood 6 weeks after treatment start. The starting material was PBMCs, obtained around atezolizumab (anti-PD-L1) treatment. Every receptor here comes from a man aged 65 to 85 with urothelial cancer.

The gene calls are TRBV27 and TRBJ2-1; 7 bases are shared with TRBD2. The CDR3 runs 16 residues. V lost 5 bases, J lost 2 bases, and 9 bases stayed unmatched. In germline, CDR1 is MNHEY, CDR2 SMNVEV (reference sequence). CDR3 sequence: CASSPIRSGTYNEQFF. CDR3 coding DNA: TGTGCCAGCAGTCCCATAAGGAGCGGGACCTACAATGAGCAGTTCTTC.

This clone occurred once. The rearrangement uses TRBV6-1 and TRBJ1-1; 8 bases line up with TRBD1. The CDR3 spans 13 residues. V was pared by 6 bases and J by 7 bases, with 7 bases of the junction left unmatched. Germline-derived CDR1 and CDR2 are MNHNS and SASEGT. CDR3 DNA: TGTGCCAGCAGCCCTCAGGGGGCTATTGAAGCTTTCTTT. As protein: CASSPQGAIEAFF.

CDR3 in DNA: TGTGCCAGCAGCTTCTCGTCCAGGGGCTCTGGAAACACCATATATTTT. It is translated as CASSFSSRGSGNTIYF. V is TRBV5-6 and J is TRBJ1-3; perhaps TRBD1 as D (6 bases). CDR1 is SGHDT and CDR2 is YYEEEE in the germline V gene. Trimming took 2 bases from V and 0 from J, leaving 12 bases between them. CDR3 size: 16 residues.

The V and J genes are TRBV27 and TRBJ2-7; no clear D. This CDR3 is 15 amino acids long. Germline values: CDR1 MNHEY, CDR2 SMNVEV (reference sequence). V was cut by 2 bases and J by 3 bases, with 14 bases left in between. The CDR3, as DNA: TGTGCCAGCAGTTTAATGTCAGTAACCCTCTACGAGCAGTACTTC. Its translation: CASSLMSVTLYEQYF.

The chain has TRBV11-2 and TRBJ2-3, with D possibly being TRBD2 (7 bases). The CDR3 is 17 residues long. Germline-derived CDR1 and CDR2 are SGHAT and FQNNGV. Between the trimmed V and J ends, which lost 1 base and 3 bases, there was a span of 17 bases. The CDR3 bases are TGTGCCAGCAGCTTAGGAGGGGGGGGAATGGGGACAGATACGCAGTATTTT. The encoded protein is CASSLGGGGMGTDTQYF.

The V call is TRBV29-1, the J call TRBJ2-1, with D perhaps matching TRBD1 (5 bases). The CDR3 is 15 amino acids. Germline V gene sequence: CDR1 SQVTM, CDR2 ANQGSEA. Trimming stripped 7 bases from V and 4 bases from J, with 20 bases between. CDR3 sequence: CSAPKVGADYNEQFF. The CDR3 nucleotides are TGCAGCGCCCCTAAGGTAGGGGCAGATTACAATGAGCAGTTCTTC.

This rearrangement joins TRBV6-6 to TRBJ2-5; 7 positions agree with TRBD1. The CDR3 contains 13 residues. Germline loops: CDR1 MNHNY, CDR2 SVGAGI (reference sequence). The trim removed 5 bases at V and 2 bases at J, leaving 2 bases unmatched. CDR3 residues: CASSRGQQETQYF. CDR3 DNA sequence: TGTGCCAGCAGTAGGGGACAGCAAGAGACCCAGTACTTC.

This clone occurred once. The chain couples TRBV10-3 to TRBJ2-1; 9 positions agree with TRBD1. Trimming removed 6 bases from V and 8 bases from J; junction bases left unmatched: 14. The CDR3 runs to 16 residues. CDR1 is ENHRY and CDR2 is SYGVKD in the germline V gene. The CDR3 reads CAIRPSDRGSLDEQFF. The DNA of the CDR3 is TGTGCCATCAGACCCTCGGACAGGGGATCTTTGGATGAGCAGTTCTTC.

The CDR3 region has the DNA TGTGCCAGCTCACCACCGGCAGGAACTAGCACAGATACGCAGTATTTT. Protein product: CASSPPAGTSTDTQYF. The chain employs TRBV18 and TRBJ2-3; no definite D call. CDR1 is KGHSH and CDR2 is LQKENI in the germline V gene. This CDR3 comprises 16 residues. V was pared by 0 bases and J by 0 bases, with 10 bases between.